The clone carrying this T cell receptor beta chain occurred once. This CDR3 is built from 14 residues. The trim removed 4 bases at V and 0 bases at J, leaving 3 bases unmatched. Germline assignment: CDR1 SGHRS and CDR2 YFSETQ. This entry comes from a study of blood T cell repertoires in COVID-19. Study at large: Some COVID-19 samples were acute and others convalescent; all came from the United States, Italy and Spain. T cells, B-cell-depleted T cells, or PBMCs provided the cDNA or gDNA that served as material.

Study processing details: Amplification from reference gene primers served as the basis for estimated nucleated cell counts. The table came from immunoSEQ multiplex PCR; TCRdb's copy has only in-frame clones and leaves some out. V and J calls and clone size are those listed in that table; D and trimming were worked out from the DNA. The table records under 200,000 clones, approximately 89% of them present only once. Sequencing was done on a sample of peripheral blood. The chain has TRBV5-1 and TRBJ2-7; 8 bases line up with TRBD1. The sequence came from a man in his 70s with acute or convalescent COVID-19. CDR3 nucleotides: TGCGCCAGCAGCCCGACAGGGGTCTCCTACGAGCAGTACTTC. Its protein is CASSPTGVSYEQYF.